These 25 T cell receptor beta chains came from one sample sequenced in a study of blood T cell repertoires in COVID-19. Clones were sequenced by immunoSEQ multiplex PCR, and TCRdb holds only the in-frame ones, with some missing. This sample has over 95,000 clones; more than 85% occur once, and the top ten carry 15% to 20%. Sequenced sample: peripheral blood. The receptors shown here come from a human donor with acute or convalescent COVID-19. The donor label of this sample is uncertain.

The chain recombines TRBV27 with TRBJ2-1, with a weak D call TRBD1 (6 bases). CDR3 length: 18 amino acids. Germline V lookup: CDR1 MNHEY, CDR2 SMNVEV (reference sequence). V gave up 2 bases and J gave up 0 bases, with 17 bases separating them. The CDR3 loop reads CASSLRGYPDSSYNEQFF. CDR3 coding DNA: TGTGCCAGCAGTTTAAGGGGGTACCCTGATAGCTCCTACAATGAGCAGTTCTTC.

The CDR3 sequence: CASQRAGKYEQYF. The CDR3 DNA reads TGTGCCAGTCAGCGGGCAGGGAAATACGAGCAGTACTTC. The V and J genes are TRBV6-5 and TRBJ2-7; TRBD2 might be the D (6 bases). V was clipped by 9 bases and J by 4 bases, with 16 bases between them. Germline V lookup: CDR1 MNHEY, CDR2 SVGAGI. The CDR3 length is 13 residues.

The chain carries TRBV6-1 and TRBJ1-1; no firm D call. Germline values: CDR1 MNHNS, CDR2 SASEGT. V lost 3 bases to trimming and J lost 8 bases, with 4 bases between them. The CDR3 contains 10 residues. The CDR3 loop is CASSDREAFF. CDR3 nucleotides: TGTGCCAGCAGTGACAGGGAAGCTTTCTTT.

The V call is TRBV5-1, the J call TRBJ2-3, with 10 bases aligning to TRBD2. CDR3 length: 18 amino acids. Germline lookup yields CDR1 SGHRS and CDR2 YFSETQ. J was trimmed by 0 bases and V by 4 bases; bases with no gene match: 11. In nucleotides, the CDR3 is TGCGCCAGCAGCCCAAGAGTACTAGCGGGAACTAGCACAGATACGCAGTATTTT. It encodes CASSPRVLAGTSTDTQYF.

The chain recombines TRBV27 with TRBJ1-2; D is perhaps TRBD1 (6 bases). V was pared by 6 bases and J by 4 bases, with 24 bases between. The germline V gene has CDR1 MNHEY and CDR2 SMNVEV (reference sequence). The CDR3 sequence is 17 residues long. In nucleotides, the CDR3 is TGTGCCAGCAGGTCCACAGGGTGGGCCGTGACCCCCTATGGCTACACCTTC. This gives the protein CASRSTGWAVTPYGYTF.

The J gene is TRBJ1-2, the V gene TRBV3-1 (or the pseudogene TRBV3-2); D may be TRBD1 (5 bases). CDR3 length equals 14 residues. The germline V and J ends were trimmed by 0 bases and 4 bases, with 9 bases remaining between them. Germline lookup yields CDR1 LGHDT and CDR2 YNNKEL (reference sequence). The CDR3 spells CASSQDEDSYGYTF. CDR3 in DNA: TGTGCCAGCAGCCAAGATGAAGACAGCTATGGCTACACCTTC.

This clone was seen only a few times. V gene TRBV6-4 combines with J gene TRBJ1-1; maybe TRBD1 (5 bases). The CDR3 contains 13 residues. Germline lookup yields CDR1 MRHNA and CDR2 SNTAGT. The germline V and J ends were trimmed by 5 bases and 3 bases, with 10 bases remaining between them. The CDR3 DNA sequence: TGTGCCAGCAGTTTGACAGTCGACACTGAAGCTTTCTTT. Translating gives CASSLTVDTEAFF.

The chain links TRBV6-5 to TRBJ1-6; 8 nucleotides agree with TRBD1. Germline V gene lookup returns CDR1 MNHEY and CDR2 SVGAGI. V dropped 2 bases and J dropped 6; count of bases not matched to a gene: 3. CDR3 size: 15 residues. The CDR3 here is CASSYTTGGNSPLHF. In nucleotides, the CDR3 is TGTGCCAGCAGTTACACTACAGGGGGTAATTCACCCCTCCACTTT.

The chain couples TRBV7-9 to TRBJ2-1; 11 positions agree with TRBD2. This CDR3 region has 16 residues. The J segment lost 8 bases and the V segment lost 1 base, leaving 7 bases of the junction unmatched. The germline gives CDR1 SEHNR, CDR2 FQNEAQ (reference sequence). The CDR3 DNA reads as TGTGCCAGCAGCTTAGGCCTAGCGGGAGGATCTGATGAGCAGTTCTTC. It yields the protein CASSLGLAGGSDEQFF. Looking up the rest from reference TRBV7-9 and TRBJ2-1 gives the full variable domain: DTGVSQNPRHKITKRGQNVTFRCDPISEHNRLYWYRQTLGQGPEFLTYFQNEAQLEKSRLLSDRFSAERPKGSFSTLEIQRTEQGDSAMYLCASSLGLAGGSDEQFFGPGTRLTVL.

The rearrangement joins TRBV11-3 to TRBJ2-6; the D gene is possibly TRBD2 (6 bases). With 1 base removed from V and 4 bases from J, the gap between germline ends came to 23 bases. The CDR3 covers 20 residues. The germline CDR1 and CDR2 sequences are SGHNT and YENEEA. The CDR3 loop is CASSLVGGVPNRGGANVLTF. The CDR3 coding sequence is TGTGCCAGCAGCTTAGTAGGAGGGGTACCAAATCGGGGAGGGGCCAACGTCCTGACTTTC.

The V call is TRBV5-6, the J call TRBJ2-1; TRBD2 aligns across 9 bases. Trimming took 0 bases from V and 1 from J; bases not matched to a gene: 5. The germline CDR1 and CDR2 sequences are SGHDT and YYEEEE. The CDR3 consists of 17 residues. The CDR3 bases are TGTGCCAGCAGCTTGGCCTTACTAGCGGGTTCCTACAATGAGCAGTTCTTC. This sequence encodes CASSLALLAGSYNEQFF.

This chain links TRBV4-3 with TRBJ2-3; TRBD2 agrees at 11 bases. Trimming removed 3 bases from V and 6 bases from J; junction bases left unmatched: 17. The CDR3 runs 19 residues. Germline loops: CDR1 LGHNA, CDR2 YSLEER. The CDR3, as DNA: TGCGCCAGCAGCCAGGCCCCTATAACTAGCGGGGGCGTTCAGGATACGCAGTATTTT. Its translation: CASSQAPITSGGVQDTQYF.

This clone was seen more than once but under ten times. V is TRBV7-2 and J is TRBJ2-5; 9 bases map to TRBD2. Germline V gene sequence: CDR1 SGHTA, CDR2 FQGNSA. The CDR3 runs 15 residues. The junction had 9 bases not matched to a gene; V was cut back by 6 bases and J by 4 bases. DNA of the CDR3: TGTGCCAGCAGTTCTCGGCGGGGGGGAGGAGAGACCCAGTACTTC. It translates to CASSSRRGGGETQYF.

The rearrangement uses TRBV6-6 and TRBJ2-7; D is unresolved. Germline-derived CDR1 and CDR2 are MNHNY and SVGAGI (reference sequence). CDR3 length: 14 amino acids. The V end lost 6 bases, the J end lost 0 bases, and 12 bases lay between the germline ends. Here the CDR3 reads CASSLRSSSYEQYF. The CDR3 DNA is TGTGCCAGCAGCCTACGGTCGAGCTCCTACGAGCAGTACTTC.

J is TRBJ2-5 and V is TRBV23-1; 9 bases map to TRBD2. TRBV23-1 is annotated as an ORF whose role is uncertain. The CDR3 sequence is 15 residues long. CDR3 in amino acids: CRLAEPPWVQETQYF. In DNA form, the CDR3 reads TGCAGACTAGCGGAGCCTCCTTGGGTCCAAGAGACCCAGTACTTC.

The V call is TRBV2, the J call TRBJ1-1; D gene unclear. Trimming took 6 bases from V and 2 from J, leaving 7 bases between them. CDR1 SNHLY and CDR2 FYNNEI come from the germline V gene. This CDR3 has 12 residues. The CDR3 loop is CASRYINTEAFF. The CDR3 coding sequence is TGTGCCAGCAGGTACATCAACACTGAAGCTTTCTTT. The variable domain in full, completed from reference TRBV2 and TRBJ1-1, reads EPEVTQTPSHQVTQMGQEVILRCVPISNHLYFYWYRQILGQKVEFLVSFYNNEISEKSEIFDDQFSVERPDGSNFTLKIRSTKLEDSAMYFCASRYINTEAFFGQGTRLTVV.

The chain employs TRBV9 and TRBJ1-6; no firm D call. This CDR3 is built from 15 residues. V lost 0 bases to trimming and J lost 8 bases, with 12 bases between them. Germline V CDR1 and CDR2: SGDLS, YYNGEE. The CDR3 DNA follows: TGTGCCAGCAGCGTAGAGGGAGCTGTTGATTCACCCCTCCACTTT. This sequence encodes CASSVEGAVDSPLHF.

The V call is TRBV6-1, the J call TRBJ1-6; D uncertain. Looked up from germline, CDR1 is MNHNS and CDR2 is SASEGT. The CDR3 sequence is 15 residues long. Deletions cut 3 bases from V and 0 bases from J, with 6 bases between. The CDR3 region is CASSEYGSYNSPLHF. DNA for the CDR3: TGTGCCAGCAGTGAGTACGGCTCCTATAATTCACCCCTCCACTTT.

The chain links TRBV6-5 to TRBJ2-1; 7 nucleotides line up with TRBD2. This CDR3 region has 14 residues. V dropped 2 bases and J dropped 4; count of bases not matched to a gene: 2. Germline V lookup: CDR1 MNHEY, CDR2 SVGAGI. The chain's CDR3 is CASSYGGGYNEQFF. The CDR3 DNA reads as TGTGCCAGCAGTTACGGGGGGGGGTACAATGAGCAGTTCTTC.

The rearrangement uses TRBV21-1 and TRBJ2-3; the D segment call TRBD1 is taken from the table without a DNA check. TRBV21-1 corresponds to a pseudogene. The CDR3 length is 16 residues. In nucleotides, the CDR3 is TGTGCCAGCAGCAAGAGGAACCGGGACAGGGTAGATACGCAGTATTTT. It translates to CASSKRNRDRVDTQYF.

The DNA of the CDR3 is TGTGCCAGCAGTGAAAGTTCTAGCGAGCAGTACTTC. Amino acids: CASSESSSEQYF. This sequence joins TRBV28 and TRBJ2-7, with unresolved D. The CDR3 runs to 12 residues. The germline V gene has CDR1 MDHEN and CDR2 SYDVKM. V lost 5 bases to trimming and J lost 6 bases, with 11 bases between them.

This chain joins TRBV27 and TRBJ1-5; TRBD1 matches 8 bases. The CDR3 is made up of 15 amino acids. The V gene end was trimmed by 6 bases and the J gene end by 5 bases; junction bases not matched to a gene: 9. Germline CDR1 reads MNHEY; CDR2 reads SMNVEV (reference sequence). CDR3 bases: TGTGCCAGCAGCCGAACAGGGACAGGTTATCAGCCCCAGCATTTT. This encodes CASSRTGTGYQPQHF.

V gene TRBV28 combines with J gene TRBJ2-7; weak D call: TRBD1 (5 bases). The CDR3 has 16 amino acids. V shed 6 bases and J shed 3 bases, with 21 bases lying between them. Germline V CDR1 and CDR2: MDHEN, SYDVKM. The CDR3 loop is CASRGSGSGRNYEQYF. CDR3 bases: TGTGCCAGCAGGGGAAGTGGGTCAGGGCGCAACTACGAGCAGTACTTC.

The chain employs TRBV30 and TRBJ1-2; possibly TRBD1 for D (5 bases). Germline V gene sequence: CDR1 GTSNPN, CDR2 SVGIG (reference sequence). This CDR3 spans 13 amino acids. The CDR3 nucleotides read TGTGCTTTGGAAGGCGGGGCAGGTAACGGCTACACCTTC. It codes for CALEGGAGNGYTF.

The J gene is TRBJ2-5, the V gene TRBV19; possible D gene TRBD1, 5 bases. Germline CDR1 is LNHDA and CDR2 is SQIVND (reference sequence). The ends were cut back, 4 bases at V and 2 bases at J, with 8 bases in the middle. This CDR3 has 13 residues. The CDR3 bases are TGTGCCAGTAGTAGGGCAGGGCAAGAGACCCAGTACTTC. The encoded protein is CASSRAGQETQYF.